The entry below gives a single TCR beta chain sequence along with its context. The specificity of this receptor is unknown. One base away there is no much larger clone; base qualities are not given. TCRbeta CDR3 regions were amplified from genomic DNA by means of the immunoSEQ Assay, a bias-controlled multiplex PCR. Concerning the study's data processing: The number of nucleated cells in each sample was estimated by amplification of reference gene primers within the assay. To quantify the absolute abundance of each unique TCRbeta CDR3 rearrangement, sequence reads were collapsed and filtered. For each sample, productive Simpson clonality was calculated by taking the square root of Simpson's diversity index across productive rearrangements. TCRdb mirrors the immuneACCESS table, restricted to in-frame sequences. Some clones are absent from its copies; in checked studies, under half trace to an unresolved V gene, and the reason for the others is unknown. V, J and clone size are taken as reported in that table, and D and trimming were inferred from the DNA itself. The sample includes over 200,000 clones, with less than 85% observed a single time. The ten largest clones capture 2% to 3% of the sample.

The sample belongs to a study of blood T cell repertoires in COVID-19 (dated by TCRdb to between 2020 and 2021). For context, the study as a whole: Samples covering the acute and convalescent phases of COVID-19 were provided by collaborators in the United States, Italy and Spain. The dataset comprised deeply sampled blood TCRbeta repertoires from subjects exposed to, actively infected with, or recovered from COVID-19. Where available, HLA class I and class II types were taken from metadata supplied by the sample provider and were not determined by assay-based typing. A freely available public database, intended as a resource for researchers studying the immune response to SARS-CoV-2, is where the repertoires were released. The sample metadata nearly always contained a de-identified subject ID, COVID-19 status, age in years and sex. The prospective study material was composed of cDNA or gDNA derived from T cells, B-cell-depleted T cells, or PBMCs. Samples came from the ongoing ImmuneRACE study (first 160 participants) plus 1,254 subjects from 6 global collaborators. Results and caveats for the whole study, not just this receptor: The amount of clinical and demographic metadata varied by source and participant and was provided uncurated.

Collaborating institutions collected whole blood in K2EDTA tubes following their own protocols. For TCRbeta analysis, collaborator samples were shipped as frozen whole blood, as isolated PBMCs, or as DNA extracted from either sample type. The CDR3 spans 12 residues, from the cysteine through the phenylalanine. The entry retains the CDR3 DNA only, 36 bases that are in frame from base 1. The germline V gene specifies SGHDN as CDR1 and FVKESK as CDR2. V and J are truncated by 2 bases and 10 bases respectively, leaving an intervening sequence of 11 bases. Rearrangement joined TRBV14 to TRBJ1-1, with TRBD1 as a weak D call on 6 bases. The sequenced sample consisted of peripheral blood. The TCR was taken from a woman in her 70s with active or convalescent COVID-19. The nucleotide sequence is given as TGTGCCAGCAGCCAAACTCAGGGGAGAGCTTTCTTT. It codes for CASSQTQGRAFF.